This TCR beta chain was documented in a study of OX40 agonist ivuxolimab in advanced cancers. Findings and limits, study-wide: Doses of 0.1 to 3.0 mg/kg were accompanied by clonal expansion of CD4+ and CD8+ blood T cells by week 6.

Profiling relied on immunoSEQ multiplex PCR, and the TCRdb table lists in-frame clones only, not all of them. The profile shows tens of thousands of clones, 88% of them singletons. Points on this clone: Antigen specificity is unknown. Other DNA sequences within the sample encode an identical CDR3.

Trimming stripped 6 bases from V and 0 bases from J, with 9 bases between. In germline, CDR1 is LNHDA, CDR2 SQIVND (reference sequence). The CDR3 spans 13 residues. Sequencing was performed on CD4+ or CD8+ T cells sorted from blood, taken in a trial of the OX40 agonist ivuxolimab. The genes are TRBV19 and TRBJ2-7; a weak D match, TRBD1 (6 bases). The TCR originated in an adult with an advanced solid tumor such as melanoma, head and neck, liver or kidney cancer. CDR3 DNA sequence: TGTGCCAGTAGCAGGGACAACTCCTACGAGCAGTACTTC. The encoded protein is CASSRDNSYEQYF. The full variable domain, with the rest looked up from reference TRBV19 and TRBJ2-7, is DGGITQSPKYLFRKEGQNVTLSCEQNLNHDAMYWYRQDPGQGLRLIYYSQIVNDFQKGDIAEGYSVSREKKESFPLTVTSAQKNPTAFYLCASSRDNSYEQYFGPGTRLTVT.